This T cell receptor (beta chain) was obtained from a study of shared clonotypes between healthy human individuals (dated by TCRdb to the early 2020s). The study in broad terms: The cohort included three men and a couple of women between 18 and 49 years of age. The study deeply sequenced blood TCR repertoires of five healthy adults to estimate repertoire size and the extent of clonotype sharing between individuals. Each donor's leukapheresis produced roughly between roughly 0.85 and 9.5 billion PBMCs. To increase sequencing depth and limit assay-specific biases, different laboratories used diverse techniques to prepare libraries and sequence TCR repertoires. For each donor, three plates each were used for CD4 naive and CD4 memory, two plates were used for CD8 naive, and one plate was used for CD8 memory. What the authors observed across the whole study: Because the study included a small number of donors, the genetic and exposure-history diversity represented was limited. Estimated clonotype richness was generally larger for naive than for memory subsets. Sampling was restricted to blood, and TCR repertoires in tissues likely differ from the TCR repertoires found in blood. Pairwise subsampling indicated that sequencing depth was expected to affect the degree of clonotype sharing among donors. Higher generation probabilities were observed for clonotypes shared by all four sorted-subset donors than for non-shared clonotypes. Incomplete sequencing was indicated by rarefaction of sorted-subset datasets, despite the large sequencing depth. When a handful of donors were compared, the shared fraction of clonotypes was around 5.1% for naive CD4, 3.5% for naive CD8, roughly 2.5% for memory CD4, and less than 0.5% for memory CD8.

Only a few counts were recorded for this clone. Which antigen it targets is not known. One base away there is no much larger clone; base qualities are not given. Using the deep immunoSEQ assay, multiplex PCR amplified TCR CDR3 regions from genomic DNA. For each cell subset, the extracted genomic DNA was distributed evenly across all wells of several immunoSEQ 96-well plates, and each plate served as one replicate. For sorted subsets, approximately 190 ng genomic DNA, equal to approximately 30,000 T cell genomes, was loaded into each replicate PCR. The purified libraries were quantified using a Qubit 3.0 fluorometer, sized with a Bioanalyzer 2100, and then quantified again using the KAPA Library Quantification kit. Each immunoSEQ 96-well plate was sequenced on its own single-read 150-cycle Illumina NextSeq 550 flow cell. In the source study's methods: The immunoSEQ output contained only junctional sequences without quality scores, so filtering could not match that applied to full-length reads. Sequences were annotated with PyIR, a Python wrapper for IgBLAST v1.9, using IMGT germline references to assign V/J genes and CDR3. Reads were removed for weak V/J assignments (E-value above 1e-6), missing CDR3, stop codons, out-of-frame junctions, or ambiguous translated residues. V3J clonotypes were defined by identical inferred V gene, J gene, and CDR3 amino acid sequence. The percentage overlap between two repertoires was calculated by dividing the number of shared unique clonotypes by the size of the smaller repertoire. Repertoire richness was assessed with RTK rarefaction, the Chao1 estimator, and Recon v2.1 estimates of unobserved clonotypes. Generation probabilities were computed with OLGA for all TCRbeta clonotypes obtained by the gDNA method from a handful of donors. Held by TCRdb, this immuneACCESS table contains in-frame sequences only and omits some clones. Under half of the omission traces to an unresolved V gene where checked; the cause of the rest is unknown. The D gene and trimming were derived from the DNA, and the V and J assignments and clone size from that table. The sample includes some 1 million clones, with approximately 68% observed a single time. The ten largest clones take up approximately 1.5% of the sample.

Donors were healthy HIV-negative adults with no recently reported acute infections or vaccinations. Every donor was a Caucasian adult living in Nashville, Tennessee, USA. CD4+ T cells were enriched by magnetic negative selection, after which naive cells were positively selected on CD45RA and the negative fraction was taken as the memory subset. Blood was obtained by leukapheresis, after which PBMCs were separated by Ficoll-Histopaque density gradient centrifugation and cryopreserved in liquid nitrogen vapor phase. Purity and quantity of every magnetically sorted T cell population were checked by analytical flow cytometry. Each sorted fraction had its genomic DNA isolated and then quantified by UV absorbance on a Nanodrop 2000c. Inclusive of the bounding cysteine and phenylalanine, the CDR3 is 14 residues long. Only the CDR3 part of the read is kept: 42 bases, read in frame from the first base. V is clipped by 2 bases and J by 4 bases, and the sequence between their germline boundaries is 11 bases long. The CDR1 and CDR2 encoded by the germline V gene are SGHTA and FQGNSA.

The sequence was collected from a man younger than 35 in good health. Recombination linked TRBV7-2 to TRBJ2-5; the D gene lacks a confident call. Material for sequencing was memory CD4+ T cells sorted from blood. This specimen's cell subset or site label, per the study, means: CD45RA-negative fraction. The CDR3 region reads CASSLRASIETQYF. The nucleotide sequence reads TGTGCCAGCAGCTTAAGGGCATCAATAGAGACCCAGTACTTC.